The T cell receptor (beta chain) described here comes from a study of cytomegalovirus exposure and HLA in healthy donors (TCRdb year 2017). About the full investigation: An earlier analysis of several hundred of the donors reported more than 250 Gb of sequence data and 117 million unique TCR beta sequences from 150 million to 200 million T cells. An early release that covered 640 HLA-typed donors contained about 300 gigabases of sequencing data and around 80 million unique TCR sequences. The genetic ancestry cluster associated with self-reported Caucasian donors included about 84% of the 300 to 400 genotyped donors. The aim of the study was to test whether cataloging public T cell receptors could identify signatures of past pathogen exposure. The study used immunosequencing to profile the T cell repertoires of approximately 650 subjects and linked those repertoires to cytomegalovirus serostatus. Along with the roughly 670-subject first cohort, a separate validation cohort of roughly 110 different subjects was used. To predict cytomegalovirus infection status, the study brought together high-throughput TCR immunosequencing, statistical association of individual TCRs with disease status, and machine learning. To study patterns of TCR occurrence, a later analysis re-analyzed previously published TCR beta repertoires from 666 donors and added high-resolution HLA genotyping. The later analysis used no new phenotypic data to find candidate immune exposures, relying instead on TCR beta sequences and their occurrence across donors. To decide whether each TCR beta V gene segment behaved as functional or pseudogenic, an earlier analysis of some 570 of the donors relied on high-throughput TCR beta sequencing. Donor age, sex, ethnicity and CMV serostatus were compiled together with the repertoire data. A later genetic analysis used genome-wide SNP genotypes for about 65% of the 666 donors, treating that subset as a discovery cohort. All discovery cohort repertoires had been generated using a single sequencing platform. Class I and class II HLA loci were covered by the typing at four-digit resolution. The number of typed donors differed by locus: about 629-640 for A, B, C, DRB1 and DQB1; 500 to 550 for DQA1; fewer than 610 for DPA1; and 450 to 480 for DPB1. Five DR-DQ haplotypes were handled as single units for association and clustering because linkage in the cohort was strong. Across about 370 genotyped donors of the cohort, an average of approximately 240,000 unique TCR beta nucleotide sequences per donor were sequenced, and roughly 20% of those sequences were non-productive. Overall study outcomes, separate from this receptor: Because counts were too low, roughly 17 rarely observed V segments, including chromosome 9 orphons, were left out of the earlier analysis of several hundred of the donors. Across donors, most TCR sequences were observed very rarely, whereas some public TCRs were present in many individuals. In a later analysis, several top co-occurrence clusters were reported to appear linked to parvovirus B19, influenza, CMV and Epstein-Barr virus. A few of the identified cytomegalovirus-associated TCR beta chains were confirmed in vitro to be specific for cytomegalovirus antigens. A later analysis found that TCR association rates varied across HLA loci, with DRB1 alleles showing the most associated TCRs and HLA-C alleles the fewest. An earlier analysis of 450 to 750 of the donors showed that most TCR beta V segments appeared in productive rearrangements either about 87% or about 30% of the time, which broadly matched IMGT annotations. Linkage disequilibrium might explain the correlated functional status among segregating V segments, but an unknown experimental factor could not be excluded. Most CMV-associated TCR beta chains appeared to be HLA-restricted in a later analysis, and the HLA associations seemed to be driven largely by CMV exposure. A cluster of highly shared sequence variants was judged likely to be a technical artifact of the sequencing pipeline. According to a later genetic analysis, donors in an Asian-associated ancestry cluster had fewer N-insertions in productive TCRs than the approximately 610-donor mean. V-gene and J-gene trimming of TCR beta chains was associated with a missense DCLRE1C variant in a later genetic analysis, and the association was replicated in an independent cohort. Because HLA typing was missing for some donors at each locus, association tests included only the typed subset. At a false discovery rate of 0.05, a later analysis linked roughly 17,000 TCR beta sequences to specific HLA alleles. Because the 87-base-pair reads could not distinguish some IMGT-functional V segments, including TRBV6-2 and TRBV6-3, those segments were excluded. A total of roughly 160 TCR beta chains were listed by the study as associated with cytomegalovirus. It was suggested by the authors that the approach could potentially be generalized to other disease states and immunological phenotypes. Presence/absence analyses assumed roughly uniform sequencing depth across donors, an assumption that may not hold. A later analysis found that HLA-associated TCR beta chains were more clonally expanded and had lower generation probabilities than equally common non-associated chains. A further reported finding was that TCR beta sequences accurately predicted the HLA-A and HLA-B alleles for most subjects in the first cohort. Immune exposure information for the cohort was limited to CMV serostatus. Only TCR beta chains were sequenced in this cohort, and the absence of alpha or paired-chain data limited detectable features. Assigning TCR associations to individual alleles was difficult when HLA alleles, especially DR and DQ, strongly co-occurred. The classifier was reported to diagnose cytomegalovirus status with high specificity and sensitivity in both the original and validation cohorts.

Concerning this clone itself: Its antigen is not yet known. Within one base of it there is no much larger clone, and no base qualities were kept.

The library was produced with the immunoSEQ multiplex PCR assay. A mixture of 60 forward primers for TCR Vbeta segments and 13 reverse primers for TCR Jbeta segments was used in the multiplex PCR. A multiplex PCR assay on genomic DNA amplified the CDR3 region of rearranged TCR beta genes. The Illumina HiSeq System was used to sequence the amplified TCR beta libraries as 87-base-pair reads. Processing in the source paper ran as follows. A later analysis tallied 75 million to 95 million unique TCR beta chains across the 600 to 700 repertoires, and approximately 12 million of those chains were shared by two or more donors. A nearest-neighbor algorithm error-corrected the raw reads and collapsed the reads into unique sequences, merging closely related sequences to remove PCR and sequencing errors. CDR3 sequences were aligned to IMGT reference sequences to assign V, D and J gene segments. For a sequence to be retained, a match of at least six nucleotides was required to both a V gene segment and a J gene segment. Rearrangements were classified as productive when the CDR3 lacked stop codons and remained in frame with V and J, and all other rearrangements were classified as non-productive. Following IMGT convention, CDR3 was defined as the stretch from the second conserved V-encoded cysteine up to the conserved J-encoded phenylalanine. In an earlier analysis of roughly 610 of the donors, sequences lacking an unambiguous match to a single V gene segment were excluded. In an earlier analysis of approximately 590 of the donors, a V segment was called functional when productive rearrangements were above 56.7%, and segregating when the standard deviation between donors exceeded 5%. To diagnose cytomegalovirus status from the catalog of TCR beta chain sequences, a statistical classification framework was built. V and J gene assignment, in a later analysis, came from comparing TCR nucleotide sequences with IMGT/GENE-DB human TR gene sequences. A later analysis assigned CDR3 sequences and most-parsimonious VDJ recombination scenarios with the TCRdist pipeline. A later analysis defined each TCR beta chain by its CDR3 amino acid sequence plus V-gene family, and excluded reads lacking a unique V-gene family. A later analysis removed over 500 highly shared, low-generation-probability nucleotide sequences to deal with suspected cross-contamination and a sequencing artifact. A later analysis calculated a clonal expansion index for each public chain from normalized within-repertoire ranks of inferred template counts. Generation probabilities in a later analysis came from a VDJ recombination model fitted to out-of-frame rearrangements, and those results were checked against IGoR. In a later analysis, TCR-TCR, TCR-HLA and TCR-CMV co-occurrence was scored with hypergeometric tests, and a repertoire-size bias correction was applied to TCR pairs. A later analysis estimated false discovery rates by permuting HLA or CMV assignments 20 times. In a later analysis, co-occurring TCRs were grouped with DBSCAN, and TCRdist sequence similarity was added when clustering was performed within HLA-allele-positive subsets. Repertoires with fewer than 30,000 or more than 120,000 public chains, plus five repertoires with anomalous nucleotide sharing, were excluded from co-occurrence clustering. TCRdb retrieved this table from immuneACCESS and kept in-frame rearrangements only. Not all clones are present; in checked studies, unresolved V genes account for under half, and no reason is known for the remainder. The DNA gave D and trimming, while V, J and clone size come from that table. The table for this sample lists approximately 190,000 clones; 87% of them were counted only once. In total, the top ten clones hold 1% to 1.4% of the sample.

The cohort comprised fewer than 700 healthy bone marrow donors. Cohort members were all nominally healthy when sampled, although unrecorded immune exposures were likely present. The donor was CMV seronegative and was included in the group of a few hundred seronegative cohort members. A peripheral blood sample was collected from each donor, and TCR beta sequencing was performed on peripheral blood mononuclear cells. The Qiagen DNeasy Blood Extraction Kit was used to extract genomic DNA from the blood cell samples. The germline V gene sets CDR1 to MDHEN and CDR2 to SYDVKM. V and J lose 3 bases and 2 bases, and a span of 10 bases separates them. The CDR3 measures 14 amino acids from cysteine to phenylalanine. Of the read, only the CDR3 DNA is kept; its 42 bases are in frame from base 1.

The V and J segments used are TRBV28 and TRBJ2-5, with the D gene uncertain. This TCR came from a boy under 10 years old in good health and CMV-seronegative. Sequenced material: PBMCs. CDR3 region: CASSLSRWQETQYF. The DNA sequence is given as TGTGCCAGCAGTTTGAGCAGGTGGCAAGAGACCCAGTACTTC.